The present T cell receptor (beta chain) was sequenced within a study of blood T cell repertoires in COVID-19 (dated by TCRdb to 2018 to 2021). Regarding the complete study: The collaborator samples originated in the United States, Italy and Spain and spanned the acute and convalescent phases of COVID-19. The dataset comprised deeply sampled blood TCRbeta repertoires from subjects exposed to, actively infected with, or recovered from COVID-19. Samples were obtained from the ongoing ImmuneRACE study (first 160 participants) and from 950 to 1,500 subjects provided by 6 global collaborators. HLA class I and class II types, where available, came from metadata supplied by the sample provider rather than from assay-based typing. The repertoires were made available in a free public database intended to serve as a resource for research on the immune response to SARS-CoV-2. The prospective study material was composed of cDNA or gDNA derived from T cells, B-cell-depleted T cells, or PBMCs. A de-identified subject ID, COVID-19 status, age in years and sex were almost always included in the sample metadata. Overall study results and their limits: The quantity of clinical and demographic metadata differed by source and by participant and was supplied without curation.

Points on this clone: The antigen it binds to is not known. The input lacks base qualities; no much larger clone sits a single base away.

TCRbeta CDR3 regions were amplified from genomic DNA by means of the immunoSEQ Assay, a bias-controlled multiplex PCR. The source study handled its data this way. The number of nucleated cells in each sample was estimated by amplification of reference gene primers within the assay. To quantify the absolute abundance of each unique TCRbeta CDR3 rearrangement, sequence reads were collapsed and filtered. For each sample, productive Simpson clonality was calculated as the square root of Simpson's diversity index across productive rearrangements. TCRdb's version of the immuneACCESS table is confined to in-frame rearrangements and falls short of the full clone set. An unresolved V gene accounts for under half of the shortfall where checked; the remainder is of unknown origin. V and J calls and clone size are those listed in that table; D and trimming were worked out from the DNA. The sample includes roughly 120,000 clones, with about two thirds observed a single time. The ten largest clonotypes hold 0.65% to 0.95% of the sample.

Whole blood was collected in K2EDTA tubes by collaborating institutions according to the institutions' own protocols. Collaborator samples were shipped for TCRbeta analysis as frozen whole blood, isolated PBMCs, or DNA extracted from either sample type. Trimming leaves V shorter by 2 bases and J shorter by 7 bases, with the junction holding 2 bases beyond the gene matches. From the cysteine up to the phenylalanine, the CDR3 has a length of 13 residues. Solely the CDR3 DNA is kept, with 39 bases framed from the first base. The germline V gene specifies SGDLS as CDR1 and YYNGEE as CDR2. Here the chain combines TRBV9 and TRBJ2-7; TRBD1 matches 11 bases in the middle. The sequenced material came from peripheral blood. The receptor was isolated from a human donor with acute or convalescent COVID-19. The donor label of this sample is uncertain. The DNA reads as follows: TGTGCCAGCAGCGTCGGGACAGGGGGGGAGCAGTACTTC. It translates as CASSVGTGGEQYF.